Below, 16 T cell receptor beta chains from the same sample are listed, as sequenced in a study of shared clonotypes between healthy human individuals. The data were produced by immunoSEQ multiplex PCR, yet TCRdb's version contains in-frame clones alone and is incomplete. The sample carries roughly 2,500,000 clones, 93% recorded once. The sequenced material came from naive CD4+ T cells from PBMCs. Sample subset: CD45RA+ positively selected. These receptors all come from a man aged 18 to 35 in good health. Some clones in this sample may be carry-over from other donors' samples.

CDR3 region: CASSQVGTGGSNEQFF. The CDR3 nucleotides read TGCGCCAGCAGCCAAGTCGGGACAGGGGGCTCTAATGAGCAGTTCTTC. The gene calls are TRBV4-1 and TRBJ2-1; 12 bases match TRBD1. The J segment lost 7 bases and the V segment lost 1 base, leaving 5 bases of the junction unmatched. This CDR3 comprises 16 residues. Germline V lookup: CDR1 MGHRA, CDR2 YSYEKL.

The chain has TRBV4-1 and TRBJ2-6; 10 nucleotides align to TRBD1. With 1 base clipped from V and 0 bases from J, the junction kept 6 bases outside the gene matches. Germline-derived CDR1 and CDR2 are MGHRA and YSYEKL. The CDR3 is 19 amino acids. CDR3 in amino acids: CASSQGVGQGISGANVLTF. In DNA, the CDR3 is TGCGCCAGCAGCCAAGGAGTGGGACAGGGGATCTCTGGGGCCAACGTCCTGACTTTC.

This chain links TRBV5-1 with TRBJ2-7, with a possible D match to TRBD1 (6 bases). Germline CDR1 is SGHRS and CDR2 is YFSETQ. V was shortened by 6 bases and J by 0 bases, with 16 bases between the two germline ends. The CDR3 totals 15 residues. DNA of the CDR3: TGCGCCAGCACCCCGGCCGTGGGACACTCCTACGAGCAGTACTTC. Encoded protein: CASTPAVGHSYEQYF.

The chain employs TRBV25-1 and TRBJ2-2, with D perhaps TRBD2 (5 bases). CDR3 length: 13 amino acids. Germline lookup yields CDR1 MGHDK and CDR2 SYGVNS. Trimming shortened V by 6 bases and J by 5 bases, and 10 bases separated the two germline ends. The CDR3 DNA sequence: TGTGCCAGCAGAGCTGGGGAGACCGGGGAGCTGTTTTTT. Protein: CASRAGETGELFF.

V usage is TRBV5-5 and J usage is TRBJ1-1; no reliable D call. The CDR3 has 14 residues. The V and J ends lost 1 base and 1 base respectively, with 8 bases between them. Germline CDR1 is SGHKS and CDR2 is YYEKEE (reference sequence). The CDR3, as DNA: TGTGCCAGCAGCTTGTATTTCGGGAACACTGAAGCTTTCTTT. The encoded protein is CASSLYFGNTEAFF. The full variable domain, its missing parts supplied by reference TRBV5-5 and TRBJ1-1, is DAGVTQSPTHLIKTRGQQVTLRCSPISGHKSVSWYQQVLGQGPQFIFQYYEKEERGRGNFPDRFSARQFPNYSSELNVNALLLGDSALYLCASSLYFGNTEAFFGQGTRLTVV.

The V and J genes are TRBV27 and TRBJ2-7; 12 nucleotides align to TRBD1. The CDR3 covers 16 residues. Germline loops: CDR1 MNHEY, CDR2 SMNVEV (reference sequence). V shed 4 bases and J 5 bases; nucleotides not matched to a gene: 9. Here the CDR3 reads CASSSRPGQGAHEQYF. In nucleotides, the CDR3 is TGTGCCAGCAGTTCCCGGCCGGGACAGGGGGCCCACGAGCAGTACTTC.

A single count supports this clone. The CDR3 nucleotides read TGTGCCAGCAGTGAAAGTATGGCGAACACTGAAGCTTTCTTT. It translates to CASSESMANTEAFF. This rearrangement joins TRBV2 to TRBJ1-1; no clear D gene. Trimming cost V 2 bases and J 1 base, with 8 bases left between them. The CDR3 sequence is 14 residues long. CDR1 is SNHLY and CDR2 is FYNNEI in the germline V gene.

Notes on this clone: The sample has other DNA sequences that encode this CDR3 too. J is TRBJ1-2 and V is TRBV9; no clear D. V was cut by 0 bases and J by 0 bases, with 9 bases left in between. The CDR3 contains 15 residues. Per germline, CDR1 SGDLS and CDR2 YYNGEE. The chain's CDR3 is CASSVGGRANYGYTF. The DNA of the CDR3 is TGTGCCAGCAGCGTAGGGGGAAGGGCTAACTATGGCTACACCTTC.

The V call is TRBV7-3, the J call TRBJ1-6; D gene unclear. The germline V and J ends were trimmed by 2 bases and 7 bases, with 9 bases remaining between them. The CDR3 consists of 14 residues. In germline, CDR1 is SGHTA, CDR2 FQGTGA. CDR3 residues: CASSLGVTNSPLHF. The CDR3 DNA reads as TGTGCCAGCAGCTTAGGGGTTACGAATTCACCCCTCCACTTT.

The rearrangement links TRBV6-1 to TRBJ2-5; no reliable D call. The CDR3 has 12 amino acids. The germline V gene has CDR1 MNHNS and CDR2 SASEGT. With 7 bases removed from V and 5 bases from J, the gap between germline ends came to 11 bases. The CDR3 is CASIGSYETQYF. CDR3 DNA: TGTGCCAGCATAGGTAGTTACGAGACCCAGTACTTC.

This chain connects TRBV15 to TRBJ2-4; 13 bases match TRBD2. This CDR3 spans 16 amino acids. Germline V CDR1 and CDR2: LNHNV, YYDKDF (reference sequence). J was trimmed by 4 bases and V by 3 bases; bases with no gene match: 3. The DNA of the CDR3 is TGTGCCACCAGCAGCCCGGGACTAGCGGGAAAAAACATTCAGTACTTC. Its translation is CATSSPGLAGKNIQYF.

The J gene is TRBJ2-1, the V gene TRBV6-6; D might be TRBD2 (7 bases). The V end lost 6 bases, the J end lost 9 bases, and 12 bases lay between the germline ends. Germline loops: CDR1 MNHNY, CDR2 SVGAGI (reference sequence). The CDR3 spans 12 residues. The CDR3 loop is CASRLRGGEQFF. CDR3 bases: TGTGCCAGCAGGCTGAGGGGGGGTGAGCAGTTCTTC.

V usage is TRBV27 and J usage is TRBJ2-4; TRBD1 aligns across 7 bases. Losses at the gene ends were 6 bases for V and 2 bases for J; bases not matched to a gene: 7. There are 15 residues in the CDR3. The germline V gene has CDR1 MNHEY and CDR2 SMNVEV (reference sequence). The CDR3 spells CASRGDSETKNIQYF. The DNA for the CDR3 is TGTGCCAGCAGAGGGGACAGCGAGACCAAAAACATTCAGTACTTC.

The chain links TRBV7-2 to TRBJ2-7; 8 nucleotides line up with TRBD2. The germline V gene encodes CDR1 SGHTA and CDR2 FQGNSA. The CDR3 length is 15 residues. Trimming removed 5 bases from V and 1 base from J; junction bases left unmatched: 7. DNA for the CDR3: TGTGCCAGCAGCCCTTCCACTAGCGGTTCCTACGAGCAGTACTTC. Translation: CASSPSTSGSYEQYF.

The V gene is TRBV6-5, the J gene TRBJ1-2; TRBD1 is a possible D gene (5 bases). Germline loops: CDR1 MNHEY, CDR2 SVGAGI. CDR3 length: 13 residues. The germline V and J ends were trimmed by 5 bases and 4 bases, with 11 bases remaining between them. The CDR3 here is CASSPDSLYGYTF. The CDR3 DNA reads as TGTGCCAGCAGTCCCGACAGCCTCTATGGCTACACCTTC.

The genes are TRBV18 and TRBJ2-1; 12 bases are a match to TRBD2. V lost 5 bases and J lost 2; bases outside the gene matches: 4. The CDR3 has 16 amino acids. CDR1 is KGHSH, CDR2 LQKENI, per germline. DNA of the CDR3: TGTGCCAGCTCAGCGGGACTAGCGGGTACCTACAATGAGCAGTTCTTC. Residues: CASSAGLAGTYNEQFF.